This T cell receptor (beta chain) is drawn from a study of T cells in Graves' hyperthyroidism and ophthalmopathy. Amplified TCR beta CDR3 regions derived from RNA transcripts. The HTBI primer set drove a first-round RT-PCR of the TCR CDR3. MiXCR, run by TCRdb on the multiplex PCR reads, gives a single entry per CDR3 protein. The data hold around 700,000 distinct CDR3 sequences, with around 20% observed a single time. This clonotype was picked up many times. The germline gives CDR1 SGHVS, CDR2 FQNEAQ. This CDR3 spans 12 amino acids. Trimming took off 6 bases at V and 4 bases at J, with 10 bases between the two ends.

The chain combines TRBV7-8 with TRBJ2-7, with D hard to call. Sequenced: blood. The sequence came from a woman in her forties or fifties with Graves' hyperthyroidism that later progressed to Graves' ophthalmopathy. The CDR3 spells CASSSHTYEQYF. Here the CDR3 DNA reads TGTGCCAGCAGTTCTCACACATACGAGCAGTACTTC.